Listed below are T cell receptor beta chains from one sample, sequenced in a study of T-cell memory formation after mild COVID-19. Using its own MiXCR run on the 5' RACE reads, TCRdb lists one record per CDR3 protein. This table holds 250,000 to 300,000 distinct CDR3 sequences, about a sixth found once. The sequenced sample consisted of PBMCs or a T cell subset sorted from them (not recorded which). Receptor source: a young man who had mild COVID-19 (a few samples of this study predate the infection). Cell type and time point are not known. The CDR3 runs from the conserved cysteine through the conserved F or W. Each record gives: D gene, V gene, clone size, J gene, CDR3 protein, CDR3 DNA. A D gene is named only where the DNA matches it firmly. Clone size is not always given. Where it is, it says once, few, many or a class for expanded clones.

d_call: .; v_call: TRBV10-2; clone_size: few; j_call: TRBJ2-7; cdr3_aa: CASSAGTLLYEQYF; cdr3_nt: TGCGCCAGCAGCGCCGGGACACTTCTATACGAGCAGTACTTC
d_call: .; v_call: TRBV12-3/TRBV12-4; clone_size: few; j_call: TRBJ2-4; cdr3_aa: CASSPPGGEGGKNIQYF; cdr3_nt: TGTGCCAGCAGTCCCCCCGGTGGAGAGGGCGGCAAAAACATTCAGTACTTC
d_call: .; v_call: TRBV5-1; clone_size: .; j_call: TRBJ1-6; cdr3_aa: CASSQAGTDNSPLHF; cdr3_nt: TGCGCCAGCAGCCAAGCCGGGACGGATAATTCACCCCTCCACTTT
d_call: .; v_call: TRBV5-4; clone_size: few; j_call: TRBJ1-1; cdr3_aa: CASSTMGDGNTEAFF; cdr3_nt: TGTGCCAGCAGCACCATGGGGGACGGGAACACTGAAGCTTTCTTT
d_call: TRBD1; v_call: TRBV7-2; clone_size: few; j_call: TRBJ2-3; cdr3_aa: CASSLPGQGANTQYF; cdr3_nt: TGTGCCAGCAGCTTACCGGGACAGGGTGCGAATACGCAGTATTTT
d_call: .; v_call: TRBV7-9; clone_size: few; j_call: TRBJ2-7; cdr3_aa: CASSPQVVNVKYEQYF; cdr3_nt: TGTGCCAGCAGCCCCCAGGTAGTGAACGTAAAATACGAGCAGTACTTC
d_call: .; v_call: TRBV20-1; clone_size: once; j_call: TRBJ2-4; cdr3_aa: CSAPGQLAKNIQYF; cdr3_nt: TGCAGTGCTCCCGGACAGTTAGCCAAAAACATTCAGTACTTC
d_call: .; v_call: TRBV3-1; clone_size: many; j_call: TRBJ2-5; cdr3_aa: CASSPTLQETQYF; cdr3_nt: TGTGCCAGCAGCCCCACCCTCCAAGAGACCCAGTACTTC
d_call: .; v_call: TRBV7-2; clone_size: few; j_call: TRBJ2-5; cdr3_aa: CASSLGGTETQYF; cdr3_nt: TGTGCCAGCAGCTTAGGAGGGACAGAGACCCAGTACTTC
d_call: TRBD2; v_call: TRBV10-3; clone_size: .; j_call: TRBJ2-5; cdr3_aa: CAISESAGVETQYF; cdr3_nt: TGTGCCATCAGTGAGTCCGCGGGAGTGGAGACCCAGTACTTC
d_call: .; v_call: TRBV24-1; clone_size: few; j_call: TRBJ2-5; cdr3_aa: CATGPQGKETQYF; cdr3_nt: TGTGCCACCGGACCCCAGGGCAAAGAGACCCAGTACTTC
d_call: TRBD1; v_call: TRBV29-1; clone_size: many; j_call: TRBJ2-1; cdr3_aa: CSVEEPLDRATYNEQFF; cdr3_nt: TGCAGCGTTGAAGAACCCCTGGACAGGGCGACCTACAATGAGCAGTTCTTC
d_call: .; v_call: TRBV7-6; clone_size: .; j_call: TRBJ1-4; cdr3_aa: CASSLDQGQKLFF; cdr3_nt: TGTGCCAGCAGCTTAGATCAGGGCCAAAAACTGTTTTTT
d_call: .; v_call: TRBV28; clone_size: few; j_call: TRBJ1-2; cdr3_aa: CASSAQGTNYGYTF; cdr3_nt: TGTGCCAGCTCGGCACAGGGTACTAACTATGGCTACACCTTC
d_call: TRBD2; v_call: TRBV27; clone_size: few; j_call: TRBJ2-2; cdr3_aa: CASTLRTSGGPAGELFF; cdr3_nt: TGTGCCAGCACCCTCCGGACTAGCGGGGGCCCCGCGGGGGAGCTGTTTTTT